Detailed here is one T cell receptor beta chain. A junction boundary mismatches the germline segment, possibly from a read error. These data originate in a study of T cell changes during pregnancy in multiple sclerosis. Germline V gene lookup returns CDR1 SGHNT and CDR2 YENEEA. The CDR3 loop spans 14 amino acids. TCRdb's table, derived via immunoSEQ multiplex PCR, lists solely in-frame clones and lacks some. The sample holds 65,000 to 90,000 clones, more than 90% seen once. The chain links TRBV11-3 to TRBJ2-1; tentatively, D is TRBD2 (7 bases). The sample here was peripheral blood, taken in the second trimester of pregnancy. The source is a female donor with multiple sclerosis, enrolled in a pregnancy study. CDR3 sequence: CASSSGGSNNEQFF. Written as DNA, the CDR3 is TGTGCCAGCAGCTCGGGGGGCTCCAACAATGAGCAGTTCTTC.